This T cell receptor (beta chain) was captured in a study of blood T cells in healthy people across ages. CDR1 LNHNV and CDR2 YYDKDF come from the germline V gene (reference sequence). This CDR3 contains 16 residues. V shed 0 bases and J 1 base; nucleotides not matched to a gene: 5. Using a J-beta primer mix together with a sample-barcoded 5' primer, a second PCR was run for about 6 to 11 cycles. A single record per CDR3 protein comes from TCRdb applying MiXCR to the 5' RACE reads. The sample lists 800,000 to 1,000,000 distinct CDR3 sequences, around 46% occurring once. On this clonotype: The antigen is unknown.

Findings and limits, study-wide: Observed TCR beta diversity per million T cells went down as age went up. This fall followed a roughly linear course with age. Unsorted PBMCs blocked a conclusive comparison of naive and antigen-experienced cells. Naive T cell percentage by flow cytometry tracked strongly with beta diversity. When set beside aged donors, long-lived donors presented more naive CD4+ cells and higher diversity.

This TCR came from a man aged 25-45 years in good health. The sequenced sample consisted of blood. The gene calls are TRBV15 and TRBJ1-1; 7 bases match TRBD1. CDR3 region: CATSRDQWTGNTEAFF. Written as DNA, the CDR3 is TGTGCCACCAGCAGAGACCAGTGGACAGGGAACACTGAAGCTTTCTTT.